These 3 T cell receptor beta chains originate from one sample sequenced in a study of T-cell memory formation after mild COVID-19. TCRdb passed the 5' RACE reads through MiXCR, listing each CDR3 protein once. The top ten clones hold around a fifth of a sample with about 350,000 distinct CDR3 sequences, around 20% of them seen once. The sample comprised PBMCs or a T cell subset sorted from them (not recorded which). The receptors stem from a man aged 18 to 35 who had mild COVID-19 (a few samples of this study predate the infection). Cell type and time point are not known.

This clonotype was seen a handful of times. The chain has TRBV27 and TRBJ1-6; weak D call: TRBD1 (5 bases). There are 13 residues in the CDR3. Trimming removed 4 bases from V and 10 bases from J, with 11 bases in between. Germline CDR1 MNHEY, CDR2 SMNVEV (reference sequence). In nucleotides, the CDR3 is TGTGCCAGCAGTTACGCAGGGTGGTCACCCCTCCACTTT. Amino acid sequence: CASSYAGWSPLHF.

This clonotype was observed a few times. V is TRBV12-3 or TRBV12-4 and J is TRBJ2-2, with D perhaps assigned TRBD1 or TRBD2 (6 bases each). The CDR3 has 16 amino acids. The V end lost 3 bases, the J end lost 0 bases, and 11 bases lay between the germline ends. The CDR3 DNA is TGTGCCAGCAGTTTGGGCGGGACACCGAACACCGGGGAGCTGTTTTTT. Protein sequence: CASSLGGTPNTGELFF.

This clonotype was picked up a small number of times. The chain combines TRBV6-2 or TRBV6-3 with TRBJ1-1, with D unclear. V was pared by 6 bases and J by 3 bases, with 11 bases between. Per germline, CDR1 MNHEY and CDR2 SVGEGT. CDR3 length equals 13 residues. CDR3 nucleotides: TGTGCCAGCAGGAGGGAAATGGACACTGAAGCTTTCTTT. It translates to CASRREMDTEAFF.